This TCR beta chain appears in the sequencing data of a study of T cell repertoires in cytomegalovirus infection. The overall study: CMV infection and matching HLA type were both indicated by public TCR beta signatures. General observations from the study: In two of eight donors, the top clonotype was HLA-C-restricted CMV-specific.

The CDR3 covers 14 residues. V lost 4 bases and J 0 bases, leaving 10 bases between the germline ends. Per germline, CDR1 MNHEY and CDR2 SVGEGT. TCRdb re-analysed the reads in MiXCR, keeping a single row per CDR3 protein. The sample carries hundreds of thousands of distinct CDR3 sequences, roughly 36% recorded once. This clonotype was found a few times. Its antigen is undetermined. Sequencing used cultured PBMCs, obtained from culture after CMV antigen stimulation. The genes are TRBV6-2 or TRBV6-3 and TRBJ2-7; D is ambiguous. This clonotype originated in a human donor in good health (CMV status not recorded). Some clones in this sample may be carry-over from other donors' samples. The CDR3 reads CASSSAQSSYEQYF. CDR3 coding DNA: TGTGCCAGCAGTTCGGCGCAATCCTCCTACGAGCAGTACTTC.